This is a list of T cell receptor beta chains from one sample in a study of cytomegalovirus exposure and HLA in healthy donors. The data were produced by immunoSEQ multiplex PCR, yet TCRdb's version contains in-frame clones alone and is incomplete. The top ten hold around 3.6% of the sample, which has around 100,000 clones, around 83% seen once. The sequenced sample was PBMCs. Receptors were obtained from a female donor in good health and CMV-seropositive. Both conserved end residues are part of each CDR3. D genes are given only for firm matches. A clone size is listed for some rows: how often the clone was seen (once, few, many), or a class if it is expanded.

size	D	length	J	V	CDR3	DNA
NA	NA	16	TRBJ2-1	TRBV5-1	CASSRLDQDRHNEQFF	TGCGCCAGCAGCCGTCTCGATCAGGATAGGCACAATGAGCAGTTCTTC
NA	TRBD2	18	TRBJ2-5	TRBV5-4	CASSGGTSGGHGWETQYF	TGTGCCAGCAGCGGGGGGACTAGCGGGGGACACGGATGGGAGACCCAGTACTTC
NA	TRBD1	14	TRBJ2-7	TRBV27	CASSYGQGRLEQYF	TGTGCCAGCAGTTACGGACAGGGGAGGCTCGAGCAGTACTTC
NA	NA	12	TRBJ1-1	TRBV6-5	CASRRMNTEAFF	TGTGCCAGCAGGAGGATGAACACTGAAGCTTTCTTT
NA	NA	16	TRBJ2-7	TRBV4-1	CASSQVLSRGAYEQYF	TGCGCCAGCAGCCAAGTCCTTTCGAGAGGCGCCTACGAGCAGTACTTC
NA	TRBD2	16	TRBJ2-1	TRBV9	CASSGGGPELYNEQFF	TGTGCCAGCAGCGGGGGGGGACCTGAGCTCTACAATGAGCAGTTCTTC
NA	TRBD2	15	TRBJ2-3	TRBV27	CASSLSAGGPGTQYF	TGTGCCAGCAGTTTATCAGCGGGAGGGCCGGGTACGCAGTATTTT
NA	TRBD1	15	TRBJ1-1	TRBV11-1	CASSRRQGWNTEAFF	TGTGCCAGCAGCCGTAGACAGGGGTGGAACACTGAAGCTTTCTTT
few	NA	17	TRBJ1-6	TRBV7-5	CVRSDRRLTGGKSPLHF	TGTGTCAGAAGCGATCGAAGACTGACAGGGGGCAAGTCACCCCTCCACTTT
NA	TRBD2	16	TRBJ2-3	TRBV29-1	CSVYGWREGSTDTQYF	TGCAGCGTATACGGGTGGCGGGAGGGCTCCACAGATACGCAGTATTTT
NA	NA	13	TRBJ1-1	TRBV5-4	CASSLAGRAEAFF	TGTGCCAGCAGCTTGGCCGGGAGGGCTGAAGCTTTCTTT
NA	TRBD2	14	TRBJ2-3	TRBV29-1	CSVELAGGTDTQYF	TGCAGCGTTGAGCTAGCGGGGGGTACAGATACGCAGTATTTT
NA	TRBD1	14	TRBJ1-1	TRBV6-6	CASVGGAGNTEAFF	TGTGCCAGCGTAGGGGGCGCGGGGAACACTGAAGCTTTCTTT
few	TRBD1	15	TRBJ1-4	TRBV6-1	CASRDRGSTNEKLFF	TGTGCCAGCAGAGACAGGGGATCAACTAATGAAAAACTGTTTTTT
NA	NA	11	TRBJ2-2	TRBV4-2	CASSHFGELFF	TGTGCCAGCAGCCACTTCGGGGAGCTGTTTTTT
NA	NA	12	TRBJ1-1	TRBV29-1	CSVVPENTEAFF	TGCAGCGTTGTCCCAGAGAACACTGAAGCTTTCTTT
NA	NA	11	TRBJ2-7	TRBV6-6	CASTLSGTLYF	TGTGCCAGCACCCTATCGGGGACTCTGTACTTC
NA	NA	17	TRBJ2-7	TRBV6-1	CASSEAIVFGIPYEQYF	TGTGCCAGCAGTGAAGCGATCGTGTTCGGGATCCCCTACGAGCAGTACTTC
NA	NA	15	TRBJ1-5	TRBV11-2	CASSPGTSSNQPQHF	TGTGCCAGCAGCCCCGGGACATCTAGCAATCAGCCCCAGCATTTT
NA	NA	12	TRBJ2-2	TRBV6-5	CASRTLTGELFF	TGTGCCAGCAGAACACTAACCGGGGAGCTGTTTTTT
NA	NA	12	TRBJ2-2	TRBV5-1	CASSLTEGELFF	TGCGCCAGCAGCCTGACAGAAGGGGAGCTGTTTTTT
NA	NA	11	TRBJ2-7	TRBV28	CASSGDYEQYF	TGTGCCAGCTCGGGGGACTACGAGCAGTACTTC
NA	TRBD1	15	TRBJ1-1	TRBV5-4	CASSLATGGYTEAFF	TGTGCCAGCAGCTTGGCTACAGGGGGCTACACTGAAGCTTTCTTT
NA	NA	16	TRBJ1-4	TRBV5-4	CASSLGGSSINEKLFF	TGTGCCAGCAGCTTGGGAGGGAGCTCAATTAATGAAAAACTGTTTTTT
NA	TRBD1	16	TRBJ2-5	TRBV11-2	CASSSIRTGLGETQYF	TGTGCCAGCAGCTCAATCAGGACAGGTCTGGGGGAGACCCAGTACTTC
NA	TRBD1	15	TRBJ2-2	TRBV6-5	CASSYRGLYTGELFF	TGTGCCAGCAGTTACAGGGGGCTTTACACCGGGGAGCTGTTTTTT
NA	NA	16	TRBJ1-4	TRBV5-1	CASSSDTPATNEKLFF	TGCGCCAGCAGCTCGGACACACCCGCAACTAATGAAAAACTGTTTTTT
few	NA	14	TRBJ2-7	TRBV2	CAIRGGALPYEQYF	TGTGCCATCCGTGGAGGGGCCCTACCCTACGAGCAGTACTTC
NA	NA	15	TRBJ1-3	TRBV7-6	CASSAQPGGWNTIYF	TGTGCCAGCAGCGCCCAACCCGGCGGGTGGAACACCATATATTTT
NA	TRBD1	14	TRBJ2-7	TRBV9	CASSGGTGPYEQYF	TGTGCCAGCAGCGGGGGGACAGGTCCCTACGAGCAGTACTTC
NA	NA	15	TRBJ1-4	TRBV6-1	CASSEVGATNEKLFF	TGTGCCAGCAGTGAAGTCGGAGCAACTAATGAAAAACTGTTTTTT
NA	NA	16	TRBJ2-7	TRBV9	CASSVGSYRRGREQYF	TGTGCCAGCAGCGTAGGAAGCTACAGGAGGGGGCGGGAGCAGTACTTC
once	NA	18	TRBJ1-1	TRBV29-1	CSVEVMKGGLSLDTEAFF	TGCAGCGTTGAAGTCATGAAGGGAGGACTGAGCTTGGACACTGAAGCTTTCTTT
NA	TRBD1	15	TRBJ1-1	TRBV4-1	CASSQGPQGWAEAFF	TGCGCCAGCAGCCAAGGACCACAGGGGTGGGCTGAAGCTTTCTTT
NA	NA	14	TRBJ1-6	TRBV19	CASSIERVSSPLHF	TGTGCCAGTAGTATTGAAAGAGTAAGTTCACCCCTCCACTTT
NA	NA	15	TRBJ2-1	TRBV7-2	CASSLAVGGYNEQFF	TGTGCCAGCAGCTTAGCGGTCGGGGGTTACAATGAGCAGTTCTTC
NA	NA	17	TRBJ1-3	TRBV5-1	CASSPVGLGHKGNTIYF	TGCGCCAGCAGCCCCGTCGGTCTGGGACACAAGGGAAACACCATATATTTT
NA	TRBD1	16	TRBJ2-5	TRBV27	CASSLNLRTGEETQYF	TGTGCCAGCAGTTTAAACCTTCGGACAGGAGAAGAGACCCAGTACTTC
NA	TRBD2	17	TRBJ2-5	TRBV5-1	CASSPSSGGAPQETQYF	TGCGCCAGCAGCCCCAGTAGCGGGGGGGCACCCCAAGAGACCCAGTACTTC
NA	NA	15	TRBJ1-2	TRBV19	CASSFNVQGPNGYTF	TGTGCCAGTAGTTTTAACGTACAGGGCCCCAATGGCTACACCTTC
NA	TRBD1	12	TRBJ2-7	TRBV2	CASTFTPGQSIF	TGTGCCAGTACTTTCACCCCGGGACAGTCTATCTTC